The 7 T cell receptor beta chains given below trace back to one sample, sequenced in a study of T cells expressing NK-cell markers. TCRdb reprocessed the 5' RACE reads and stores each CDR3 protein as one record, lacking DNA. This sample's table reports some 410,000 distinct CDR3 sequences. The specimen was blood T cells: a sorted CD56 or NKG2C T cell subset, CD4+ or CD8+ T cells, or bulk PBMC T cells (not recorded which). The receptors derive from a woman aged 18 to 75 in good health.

The CDR3 protein is CASSQGHGAGQPQHF. This sequence joins TRBV4-3 and TRBJ1-5; TCRdb gives TRBD1 as the D gene, but with no DNA this cannot be confirmed. CDR3 length: 15 amino acids. Per germline, CDR1 LGHNA and CDR2 YSLEER.

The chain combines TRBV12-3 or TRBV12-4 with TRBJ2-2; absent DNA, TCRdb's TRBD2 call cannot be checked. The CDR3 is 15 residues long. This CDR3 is CASSFGLAGTGELFF.

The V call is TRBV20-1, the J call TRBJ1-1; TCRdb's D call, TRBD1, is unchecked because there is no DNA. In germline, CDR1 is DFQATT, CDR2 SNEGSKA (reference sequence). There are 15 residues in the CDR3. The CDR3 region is CSAREELGGWTEAFF.

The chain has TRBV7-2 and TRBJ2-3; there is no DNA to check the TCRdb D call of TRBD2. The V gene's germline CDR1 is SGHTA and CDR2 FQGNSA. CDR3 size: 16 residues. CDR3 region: CASSSLVKIPADTQYF. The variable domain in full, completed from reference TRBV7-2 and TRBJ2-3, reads GAGVSQSPSNKVTEKGKDVELRCDPISGHTALYWYRQSLGQGLEFLIYFQGNSAPDKSGLPSDRFSAERTGGSVSTLTIQRTQQEDSAVYLCASSSLVKIPADTQYFGPGTRLTVL.

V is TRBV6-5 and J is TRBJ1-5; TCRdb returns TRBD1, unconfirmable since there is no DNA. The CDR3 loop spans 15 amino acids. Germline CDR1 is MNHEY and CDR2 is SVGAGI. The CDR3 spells CASSYPDRVNQPQHF.

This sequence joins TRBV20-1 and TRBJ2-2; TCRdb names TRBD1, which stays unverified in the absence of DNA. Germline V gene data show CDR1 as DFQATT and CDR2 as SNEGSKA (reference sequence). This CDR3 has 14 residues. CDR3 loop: CSASIRGKTGELFF.

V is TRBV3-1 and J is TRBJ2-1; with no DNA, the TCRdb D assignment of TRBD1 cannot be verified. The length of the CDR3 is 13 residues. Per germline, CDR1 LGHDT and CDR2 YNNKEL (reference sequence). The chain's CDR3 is CASSQVGRGEQFF.